Below are 9 T cell receptor beta chains sequenced from a single sample in a study of regulatory T cells in long-lasting Graves disease. Stated time point: newly diagnosed GD, antithyroid drugs for less than 3 months. PBMC-extracted RNA yielded the TCR library. Arm-PCR of CDR3 regions with iRepertoire HTBI primers generated TCR beta libraries. TCRdb ran MiXCR on the multiplex PCR reads and lists one entry per CDR3 protein. The profile shows about 460,000 distinct CDR3 sequences, 14% of them singletons. The same sample was also studied in work on T cells in Graves' hyperthyroidism and ophthalmopathy.

Sample: peripheral blood mononuclear cells (PBMCs), taken at new diagnosis, from a patient treated with antithyroid drugs. These receptors originate from a woman aged 45-59 years with Graves disease.

The chain uses TRBV9 and TRBJ2-1; 10 bases align to TRBD2. CDR1 is SGDLS and CDR2 is YYNGEE in the germline V gene. The CDR3 spans 16 residues. V dropped 4 bases and J dropped 3; count of bases not matched to a gene: 7. DNA of the CDR3: TGTGCCAGCAGCATCCTAGCGGGAGTAGACTACAATGAGCAGTTCTTC. Its translation is CASSILAGVDYNEQFF.

This clonotype was counted at least ten times. The CDR3 nucleotides read TGTGCCAGCAGTTTAAGGCAGAACTATGGCTACACCTTC. It is translated as CASSLRQNYGYTF. The chain couples TRBV27 to TRBJ1-2; D ambiguous. The germline gives CDR1 MNHEY, CDR2 SMNVEV (reference sequence). This CDR3 spans 13 amino acids. V was pared by 2 bases and J by 2 bases, with 6 bases between.

This clonotype has only a few counts. The rearrangement uses TRBV27 and TRBJ1-1, with TRBD1 matching over 9 bases. With 5 bases clipped from V and 2 bases from J, the junction kept 6 bases outside the gene matches. The germline gives CDR1 MNHEY, CDR2 SMNVEV (reference sequence). The length of the CDR3 is 15 residues. CDR3 loop: CASSTLQGANTEAFF. Here the CDR3 DNA reads TGTGCCAGCAGTACCCTACAGGGGGCTAACACTGAAGCTTTCTTT.

This clonotype showed up many times. This rearrangement joins TRBV2 to TRBJ1-2; D is possibly TRBD1 (5 bases). The CDR3 has 15 amino acids. CDR1 and CDR2 from the germline V gene are SNHLY and FYNNEI. V was shortened by 6 bases and J by 2 bases, with 16 bases between the two germline ends. The CDR3 loop is CASRGLKGINYGYTF. The DNA of the CDR3 is TGTGCCAGCAGGGGCCTTAAGGGGATAAACTATGGCTACACCTTC.

The chain joins TRBV7-6 to TRBJ2-7; no clear D gene. V was pared by 8 bases and J by 0 bases, with 11 bases between. Germline CDR1 and CDR2: SGHVS and FNYEAQ. This CDR3 contains 13 residues. The CDR3 is CASSNSLSYEQYF. CDR3 DNA sequence: TGTGCCAGCTCTAACAGCCTCTCCTACGAGCAGTACTTC.

This clonotype has ten or more counts. This chain links TRBV2 with TRBJ1-5, with D possibly matching TRBD1 (5 bases). From germline, CDR1 is SNHLY and CDR2 FYNNEI. The V gene lost 9 bases and the J gene lost 1 base, with 16 bases spanning the gap. There are 15 residues in the CDR3. The CDR3 spells CASKQEAVSNQPQHF. The CDR3 region has the DNA TGTGCCAGTAAACAGGAGGCAGTCAGCAATCAGCCCCAGCATTTT. Looking up the rest from reference TRBV2 and TRBJ1-5 gives the full variable domain: EPEVTQTPSHQVTQMGQEVILRCVPISNHLYFYWYRQILGQKVEFLVSFYNNEISEKSEIFDDQFSVERPDGSNFTLKIRSTKLEDSAMYFCASKQEAVSNQPQHFGDGTRLSIL.

This clonotype came up a few times. The rearrangement links TRBV12-3 or TRBV12-4 to TRBJ2-7; possibly TRBD2 for D (7 bases). Trimming removed 2 bases at V and 6 bases at J, with 14 bases between. The CDR3 is 14 amino acids. The CDR3 sequence: CASSLWEGGSEQYF. As DNA, the CDR3 is TGTGCCAGCAGTTTATGGGAGGGGGGGTCCGAGCAGTACTTC.

This clonotype showed up many times. The V and J genes are TRBV28 and TRBJ1-1, with D maybe TRBD1 (6 bases). Trimming pared 3 bases from V and 7 bases from J, leaving 18 bases between. The V gene's germline CDR1 is MDHEN and CDR2 SYDVKM. The CDR3 extends over 15 amino acids. CDR3 nucleotide sequence: TGTGCCAGCAGTTTTCCCCCTATCGGACAGCATGAAGCTTTCTTT. Translating gives CASSFPPIGQHEAFF.

This clonotype was detected ten times or more. The chain employs TRBV13 and TRBJ2-2; D is possibly TRBD1 (5 bases). V gave up 6 bases and J gave up 6 bases, with 11 bases separating them. The germline gives CDR1 PRHDT, CDR2 FYEKMQ (reference sequence). This CDR3 region has 13 residues. The CDR3 here is CASRTTGPGELFF. The DNA for the CDR3 is TGTGCCAGCAGGACAACAGGCCCCGGGGAGCTGTTTTTT.